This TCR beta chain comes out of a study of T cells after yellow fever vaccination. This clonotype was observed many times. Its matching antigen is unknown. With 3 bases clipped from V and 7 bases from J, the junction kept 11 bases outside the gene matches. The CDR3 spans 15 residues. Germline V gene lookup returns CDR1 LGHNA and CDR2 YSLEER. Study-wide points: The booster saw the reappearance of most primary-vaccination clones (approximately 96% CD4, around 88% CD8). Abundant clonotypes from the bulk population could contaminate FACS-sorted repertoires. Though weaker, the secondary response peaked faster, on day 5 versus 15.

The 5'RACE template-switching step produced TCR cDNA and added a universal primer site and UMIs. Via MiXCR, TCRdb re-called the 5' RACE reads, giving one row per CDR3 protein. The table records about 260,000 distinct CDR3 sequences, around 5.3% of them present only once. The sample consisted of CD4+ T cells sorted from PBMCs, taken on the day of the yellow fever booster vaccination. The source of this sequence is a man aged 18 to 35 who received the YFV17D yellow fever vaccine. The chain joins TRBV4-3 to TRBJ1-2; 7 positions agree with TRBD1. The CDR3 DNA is TGCGCCAGCAGCCAGAACAGGGGTTTCGCTATTGGCTACACCTTC. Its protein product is CASSQNRGFAIGYTF.